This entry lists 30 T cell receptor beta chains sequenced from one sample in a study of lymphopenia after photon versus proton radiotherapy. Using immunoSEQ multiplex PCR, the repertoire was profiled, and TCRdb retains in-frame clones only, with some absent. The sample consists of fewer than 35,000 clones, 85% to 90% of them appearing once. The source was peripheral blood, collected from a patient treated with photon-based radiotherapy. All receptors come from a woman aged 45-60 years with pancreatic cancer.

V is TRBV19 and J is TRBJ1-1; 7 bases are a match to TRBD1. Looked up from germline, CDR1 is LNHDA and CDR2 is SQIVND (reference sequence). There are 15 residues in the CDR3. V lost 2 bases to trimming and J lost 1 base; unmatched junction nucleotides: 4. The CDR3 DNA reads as TGTGCCAGTAGTATAAGCGGGACAGCGAACACTGAAGCTTTCTTT. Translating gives CASSISGTANTEAFF.

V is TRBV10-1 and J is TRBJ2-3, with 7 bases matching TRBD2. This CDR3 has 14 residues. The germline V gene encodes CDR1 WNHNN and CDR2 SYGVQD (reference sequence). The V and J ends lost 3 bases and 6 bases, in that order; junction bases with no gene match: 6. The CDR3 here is CASSEGRGGDTQYF. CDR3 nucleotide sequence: TGCGCCAGCAGTGAAGGGCGGGGAGGGGATACGCAGTATTTT.

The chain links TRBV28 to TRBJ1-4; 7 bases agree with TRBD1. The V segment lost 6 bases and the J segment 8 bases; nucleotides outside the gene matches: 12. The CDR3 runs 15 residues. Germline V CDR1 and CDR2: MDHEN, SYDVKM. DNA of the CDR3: TGTGCCAGCAGGACTAGGGACAGCCGCGTGGAAAAACTGTTTTTT. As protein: CASRTRDSRVEKLFF.

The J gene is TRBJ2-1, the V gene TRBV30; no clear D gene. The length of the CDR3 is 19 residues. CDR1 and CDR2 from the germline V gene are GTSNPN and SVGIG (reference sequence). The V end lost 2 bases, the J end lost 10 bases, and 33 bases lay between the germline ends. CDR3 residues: CAWSQMGSLGGPLGSEQFF. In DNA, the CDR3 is TGTGCCTGGAGTCAAATGGGATCTCTAGGCGGACCTCTGGGGTCGGAGCAGTTCTTC. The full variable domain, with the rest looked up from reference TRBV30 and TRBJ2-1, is SQTIHQWPATLVQPVGSPLSLECTVEGTSNPNLYWYRQAAGRGLQLLFYSVGIGQISSEVPQNLSASRPQDRQFILSSKKLLLSDSGFYLCAWSQMGSLGGPLGSEQFFGPGTRLTVL.

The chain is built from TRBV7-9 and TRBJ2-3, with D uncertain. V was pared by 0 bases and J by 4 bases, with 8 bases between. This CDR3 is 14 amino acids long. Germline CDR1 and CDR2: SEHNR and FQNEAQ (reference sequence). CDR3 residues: CASSLASGADTQYF. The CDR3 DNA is TGTGCCAGCAGCTTAGCCTCGGGCGCAGATACGCAGTATTTT.

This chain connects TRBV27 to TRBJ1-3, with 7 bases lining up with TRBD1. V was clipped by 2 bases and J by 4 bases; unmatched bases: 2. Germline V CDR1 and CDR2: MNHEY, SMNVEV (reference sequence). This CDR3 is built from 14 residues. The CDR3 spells CASSLTGAGNTIYF. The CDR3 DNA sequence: TGTGCCAGCAGTTTAACAGGGGCAGGAAACACCATATATTTT.

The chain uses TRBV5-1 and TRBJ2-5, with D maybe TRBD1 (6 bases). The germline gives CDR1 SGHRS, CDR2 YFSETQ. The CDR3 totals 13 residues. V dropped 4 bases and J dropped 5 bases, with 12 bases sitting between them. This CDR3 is CASSATGMETQYF. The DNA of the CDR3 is TGCGCCAGCAGCGCCACAGGGATGGAGACCCAGTACTTC.

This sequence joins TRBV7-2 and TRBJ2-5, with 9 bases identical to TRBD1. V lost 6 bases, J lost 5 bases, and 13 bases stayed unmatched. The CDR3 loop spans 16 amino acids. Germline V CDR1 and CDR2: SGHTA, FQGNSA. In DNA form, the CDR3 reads TGTGCCAGCAGTCCAGTTGGGGACAGGGTAGTGGAGACCCAGTACTTC. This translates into CASSPVGDRVVETQYF.

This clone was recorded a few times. For the CDR3, the DNA is TGTGCCAGCAGATATCAACAGAACACTGAAGCTTTCTTT. It encodes CASRYQQNTEAFF. This chain uses TRBV7-2 with TRBJ1-1, with D unclear. Germline V CDR1 and CDR2: SGHTA, FQGNSA. V lost 6 bases and J 1 base, leaving 9 bases between the germline ends. This CDR3 is 13 amino acids long.

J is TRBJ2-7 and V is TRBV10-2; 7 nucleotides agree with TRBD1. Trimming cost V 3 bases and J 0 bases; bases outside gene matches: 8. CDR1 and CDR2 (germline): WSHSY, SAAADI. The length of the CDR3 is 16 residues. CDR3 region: CASSDLRTGSSYEQYF. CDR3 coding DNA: TGCGCCAGCAGTGATCTGAGGACAGGTAGCTCCTACGAGCAGTACTTC.

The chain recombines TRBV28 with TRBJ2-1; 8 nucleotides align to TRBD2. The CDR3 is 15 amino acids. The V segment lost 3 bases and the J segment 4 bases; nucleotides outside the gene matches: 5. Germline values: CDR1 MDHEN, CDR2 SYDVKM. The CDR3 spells CASSLVASGYNEQFF. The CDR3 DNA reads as TGTGCCAGCAGTTTGGTGGCTAGCGGGTACAATGAGCAGTTCTTC.

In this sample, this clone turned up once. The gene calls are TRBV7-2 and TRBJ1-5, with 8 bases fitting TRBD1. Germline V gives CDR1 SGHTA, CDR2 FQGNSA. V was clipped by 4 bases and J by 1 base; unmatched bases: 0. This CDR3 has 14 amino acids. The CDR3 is CASSWTGSNQPQHF. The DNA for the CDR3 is TGTGCCAGCAGCTGGACAGGGAGCAATCAGCCCCAGCATTTT.

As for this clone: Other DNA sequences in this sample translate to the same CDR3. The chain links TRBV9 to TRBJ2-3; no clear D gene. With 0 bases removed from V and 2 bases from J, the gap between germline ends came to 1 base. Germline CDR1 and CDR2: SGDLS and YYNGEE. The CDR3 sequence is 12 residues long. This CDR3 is CASSVATDTQYF. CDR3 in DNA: TGTGCCAGCAGCGTAGCCACAGATACGCAGTATTTT.

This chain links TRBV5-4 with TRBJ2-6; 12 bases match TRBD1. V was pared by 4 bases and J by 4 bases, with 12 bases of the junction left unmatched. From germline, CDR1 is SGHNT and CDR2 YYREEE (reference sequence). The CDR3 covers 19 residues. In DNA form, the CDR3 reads TGTGCCAGCAGCCCTAGGGGGGACAGGGGGCGCACAGGGGCCAACGTCCTGACTTTC. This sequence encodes CASSPRGDRGRTGANVLTF.

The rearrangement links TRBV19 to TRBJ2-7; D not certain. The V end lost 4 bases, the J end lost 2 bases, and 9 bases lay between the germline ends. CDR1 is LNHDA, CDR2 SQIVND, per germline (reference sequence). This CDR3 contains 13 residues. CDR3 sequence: CASSRVHPYEQYF. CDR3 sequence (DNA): TGTGCCAGTAGTAGGGTTCACCCCTACGAGCAGTACTTC.

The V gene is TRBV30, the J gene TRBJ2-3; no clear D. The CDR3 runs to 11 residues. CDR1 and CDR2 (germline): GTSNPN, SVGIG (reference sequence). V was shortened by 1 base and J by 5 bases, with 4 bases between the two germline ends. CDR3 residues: CAWSERDTQYF. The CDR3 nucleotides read TGTGCCTGGAGTGAGAGAGATACGCAGTATTTT.

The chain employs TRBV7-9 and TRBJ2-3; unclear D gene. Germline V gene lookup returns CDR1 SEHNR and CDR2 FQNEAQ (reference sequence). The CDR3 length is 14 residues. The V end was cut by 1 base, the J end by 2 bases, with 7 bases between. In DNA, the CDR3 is TGTGCCAGCAGCTTAGAGGCGTACACAGATACGCAGTATTTT. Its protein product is CASSLEAYTDTQYF.

In DNA, the CDR3 is TGTGCCAGTTACCTTGGACGGTTCAATCAGCCCCAGCATTTT. Its translation: CASYLGRFNQPQHF. This rearrangement joins TRBV21-1 to TRBJ1-5. TRBV21-1 is a pseudogene locus. The CDR3 is 14 amino acids.

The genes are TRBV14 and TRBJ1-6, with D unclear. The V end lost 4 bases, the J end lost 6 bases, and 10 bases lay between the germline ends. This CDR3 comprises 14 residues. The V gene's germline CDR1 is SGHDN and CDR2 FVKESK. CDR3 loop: CASSRQSLNSPLHF. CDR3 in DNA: TGTGCCAGCAGCCGGCAGTCCCTTAATTCACCCCTCCACTTT.

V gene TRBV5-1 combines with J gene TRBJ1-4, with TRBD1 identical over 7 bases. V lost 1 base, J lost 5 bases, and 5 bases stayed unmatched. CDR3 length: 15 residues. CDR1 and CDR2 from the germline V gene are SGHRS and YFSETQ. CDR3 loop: CASSLRGTENEKLFF. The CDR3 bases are TGCGCCAGCAGCTTGCGGGGGACAGAGAATGAAAAACTGTTTTTT. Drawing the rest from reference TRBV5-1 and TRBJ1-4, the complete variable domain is KAGVTQTPRYLIKTRGQQVTLSCSPISGHRSVSWYQQTPGQGLQFLFEYFSETQRNKGNFPGRFSGRQFSNSRSEMNVSTLELGDSALYLCASSLRGTENEKLFFGSGTQLSVL.

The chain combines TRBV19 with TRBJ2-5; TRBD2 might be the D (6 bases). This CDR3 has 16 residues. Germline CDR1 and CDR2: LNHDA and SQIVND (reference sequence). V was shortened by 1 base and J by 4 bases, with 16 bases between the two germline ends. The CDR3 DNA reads TGTGCCAGTAGTATAGGGCCGGGACTGCCAAGAGAGACCCAGTACTTC. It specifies CASSIGPGLPRETQYF.

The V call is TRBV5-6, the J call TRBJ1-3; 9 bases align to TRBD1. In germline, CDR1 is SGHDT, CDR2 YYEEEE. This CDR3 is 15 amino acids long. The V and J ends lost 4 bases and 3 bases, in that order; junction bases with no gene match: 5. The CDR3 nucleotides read TGTGCCAGCAGCGTAGGGACAGGGAATGGAAACACCATATATTTT. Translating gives CASSVGTGNGNTIYF.

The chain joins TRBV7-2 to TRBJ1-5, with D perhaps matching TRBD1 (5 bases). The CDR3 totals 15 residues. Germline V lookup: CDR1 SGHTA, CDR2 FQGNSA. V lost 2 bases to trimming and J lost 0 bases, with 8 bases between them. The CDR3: CASSLQGYSNQPQHF. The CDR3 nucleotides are TGTGCCAGCAGCTTACAGGGATATAGCAATCAGCCCCAGCATTTT. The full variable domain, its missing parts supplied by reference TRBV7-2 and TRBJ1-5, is GAGVSQSPSNKVTEKGKDVELRCDPISGHTALYWYRQSLGQGLEFLIYFQGNSAPDKSGLPSDRFSAERTGGSVSTLTIQRTQQEDSAVYLCASSLQGYSNQPQHFGDGTRLSIL.

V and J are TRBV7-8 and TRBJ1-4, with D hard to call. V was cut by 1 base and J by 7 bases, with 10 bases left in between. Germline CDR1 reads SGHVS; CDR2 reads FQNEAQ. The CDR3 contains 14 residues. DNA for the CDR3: TGTGCCAGCAGCTTAGTACCCCGGGGTGAAAAACTGTTTTTT. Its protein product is CASSLVPRGEKLFF.

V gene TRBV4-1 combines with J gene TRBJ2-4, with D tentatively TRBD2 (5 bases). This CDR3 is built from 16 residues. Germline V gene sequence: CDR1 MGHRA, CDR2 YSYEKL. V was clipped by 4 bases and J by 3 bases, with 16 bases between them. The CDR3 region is CASSLRAGEGKNIQYF. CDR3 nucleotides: TGCGCCAGCAGCCTGCGGGCGGGCGAAGGCAAAAACATTCAGTACTTC.

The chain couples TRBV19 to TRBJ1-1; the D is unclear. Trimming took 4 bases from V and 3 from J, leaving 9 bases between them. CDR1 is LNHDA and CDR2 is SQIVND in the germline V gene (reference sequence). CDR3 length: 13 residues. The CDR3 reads CASSTIRDTEAFF. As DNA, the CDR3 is TGTGCCAGTAGTACTATTCGGGACACTGAAGCTTTCTTT.

CDR3: CASRVGGFGEKLFF. The CDR3 region has the DNA TGTGCCAGCCGTGTAGGGGGTTTCGGCGAAAAACTGTTTTTT. The rearrangement joins TRBV27 to TRBJ1-4; possible D gene TRBD1, 6 bases. Trimming shortened V by 8 bases and J by 8 bases, and 18 bases separated the two germline ends. The CDR3 length is 14 residues. In germline, CDR1 is MNHEY, CDR2 SMNVEV (reference sequence).

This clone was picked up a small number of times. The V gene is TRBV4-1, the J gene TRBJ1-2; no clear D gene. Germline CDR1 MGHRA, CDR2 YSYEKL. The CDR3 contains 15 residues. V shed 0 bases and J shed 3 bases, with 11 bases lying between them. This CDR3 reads CASSQDEVSYYGYTF. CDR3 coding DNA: TGCGCCAGCAGCCAAGATGAAGTTTCCTACTATGGCTACACCTTC.

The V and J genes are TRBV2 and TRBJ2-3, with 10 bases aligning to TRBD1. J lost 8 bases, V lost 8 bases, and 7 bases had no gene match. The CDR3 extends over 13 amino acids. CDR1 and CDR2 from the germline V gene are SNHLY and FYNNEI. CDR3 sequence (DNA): TGTGCCAGCGGGGGACAGGGGATAGGTACGCAGTATTTT. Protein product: CASGGQGIGTQYF.

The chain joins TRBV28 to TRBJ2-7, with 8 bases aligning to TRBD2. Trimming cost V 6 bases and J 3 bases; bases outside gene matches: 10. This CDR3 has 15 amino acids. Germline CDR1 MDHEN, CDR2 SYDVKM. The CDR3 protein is CASSPASGRIYEQYF. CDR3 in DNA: TGTGCCAGCAGCCCCGCAAGCGGGAGAATCTACGAGCAGTACTTC.